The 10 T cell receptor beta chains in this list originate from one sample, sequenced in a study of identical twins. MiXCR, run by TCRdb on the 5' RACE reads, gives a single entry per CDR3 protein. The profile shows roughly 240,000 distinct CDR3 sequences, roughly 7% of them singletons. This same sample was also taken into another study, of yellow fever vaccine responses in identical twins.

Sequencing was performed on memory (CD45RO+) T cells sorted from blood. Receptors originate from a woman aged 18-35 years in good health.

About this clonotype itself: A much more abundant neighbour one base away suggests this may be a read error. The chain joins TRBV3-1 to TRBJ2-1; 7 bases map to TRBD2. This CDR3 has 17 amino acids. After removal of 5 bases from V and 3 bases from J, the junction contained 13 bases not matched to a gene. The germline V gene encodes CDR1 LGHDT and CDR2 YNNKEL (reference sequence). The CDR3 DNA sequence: TGTGCCAGCAGCAAAGCGTGGCTAGCGGACAACTACAATGAGCAGTTCTTC. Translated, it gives CASSKAWLADNYNEQFF.

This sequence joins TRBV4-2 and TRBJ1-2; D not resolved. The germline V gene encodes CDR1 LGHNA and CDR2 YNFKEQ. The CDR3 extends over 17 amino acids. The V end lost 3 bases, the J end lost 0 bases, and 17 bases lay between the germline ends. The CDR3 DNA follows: TGTGCCAGCAGCCATGGACCCTCCAACGGAGCTAACTATGGCTACACCTTC. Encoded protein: CASSHGPSNGANYGYTF.

This CDR3 reads CSGRRRNTGELFF. The CDR3 nucleotides are TGCAGCGGCCGACGGAGGAACACCGGGGAGCTGTTTTTT. J is TRBJ2-2 and V is TRBV20-1, with unresolved D. This CDR3 has 13 amino acids. Germline V lookup: CDR1 DFQATT, CDR2 SNEGSKA (reference sequence).

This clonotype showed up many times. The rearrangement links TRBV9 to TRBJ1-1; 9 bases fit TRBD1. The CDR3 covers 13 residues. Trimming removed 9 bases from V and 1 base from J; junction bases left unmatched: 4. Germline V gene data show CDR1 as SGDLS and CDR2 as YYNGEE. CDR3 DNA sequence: TGTGCCACCGCACAGGGGGCGAACACTGAAGCTTTCTTT. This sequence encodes CATAQGANTEAFF.

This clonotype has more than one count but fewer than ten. CDR3 in amino acids: CASSPVAFSYEQYF. In nucleotides, the CDR3 is TGTGCCAGCAGCCCCGTGGCGTTCTCCTACGAGCAGTACTTC. The V and J genes are TRBV6-1 and TRBJ2-7; D unclear. This CDR3 region has 14 residues. V was cut by 6 bases and J by 0 bases, with 12 bases left in between. Germline CDR1 is MNHNS and CDR2 is SASEGT.

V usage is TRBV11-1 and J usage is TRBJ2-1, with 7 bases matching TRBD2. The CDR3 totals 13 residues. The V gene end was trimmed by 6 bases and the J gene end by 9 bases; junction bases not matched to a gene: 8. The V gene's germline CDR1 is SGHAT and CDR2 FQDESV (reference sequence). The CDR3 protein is CASRRAGGIEQFF. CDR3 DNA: TGTGCCAGCAGACGGGCCGGGGGGATTGAGCAGTTCTTC.

The CDR3 nucleotides read TGTGCCAGCAGCTTAGCTGGTAAGCTCAATGAGCAGTTCTTC. It encodes CASSLAGKLNEQFF. The chain employs TRBV7-9 and TRBJ2-1, with D uncertain. The CDR3 totals 14 residues. V lost 0 bases and J 6 bases, leaving 9 bases between the germline ends. The germline gives CDR1 SEHNR, CDR2 FQNEAQ (reference sequence).

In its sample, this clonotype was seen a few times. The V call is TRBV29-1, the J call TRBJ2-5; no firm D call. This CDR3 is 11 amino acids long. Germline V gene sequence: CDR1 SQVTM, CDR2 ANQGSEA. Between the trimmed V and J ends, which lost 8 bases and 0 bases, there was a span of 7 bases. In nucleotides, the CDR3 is TGCAGCACTTTCCACCAAGAGACCCAGTACTTC. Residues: CSTFHQETQYF.

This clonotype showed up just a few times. The CDR3 DNA is TGTGCCAGCAGCCTCCTCGGGTTCGGGACAACCACCCGCACGATGTCCCCAGGGTATTTT. This translates into CASSLLGFGTTTRTMSPGYF. The rearrangement joins TRBV11-1 to TRBJ2-3, with D perhaps matching TRBD1 (6 bases). Germline-derived CDR1 and CDR2 are SGHAT and FQDESV (reference sequence). V was pared by 5 bases and J by 14 bases, with 41 bases between. The CDR3 runs 20 residues.

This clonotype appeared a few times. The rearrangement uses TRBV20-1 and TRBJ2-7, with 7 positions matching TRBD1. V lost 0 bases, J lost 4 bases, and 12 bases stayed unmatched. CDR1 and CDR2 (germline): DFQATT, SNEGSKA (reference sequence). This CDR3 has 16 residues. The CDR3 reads CSARDYDRDFSYEQYF. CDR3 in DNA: TGCAGTGCTAGAGATTATGACAGGGATTTCTCATACGAGCAGTACTTC.